The rows below give T cell receptor beta chains drawn from one sample of a study of blood T cell repertoires in COVID-19. Method: immunoSEQ multiplex PCR; TCRdb's copy keeps in-frame clones and lacks some. The table has nearly 70,000 clones, 80% to 85% seen once. The sequenced sample was peripheral blood. The receptors shown here come from an elderly woman with acute or convalescent COVID-19. Each CDR3 is given with its conserved first and last residue. A D gene is named only where the DNA matches it firmly. Only part of the rows carry a size: once, few, many, or a class if the clone is expanded.

j_call v_call d_call clone_size cdr3_nt cdr3_aa
TRBJ1-5 TRBV29-1 TRBD1 . TGCAGCGTTGGGGACAGGGGCAATCAGCCCCAGCATTTT CSVGDRGNQPQHF
TRBJ1-5 TRBV7-2 . few TGTGCCAGCAGCTTAGGAGGTGATCAGCCCCAGCATTTT CASSLGGDQPQHF
TRBJ1-4 TRBV29-1 . . TGCAGCGTTGAAACCGCGGGCACTGATGAAAAACTGTTTTTT CSVETAGTDEKLFF
TRBJ2-2 TRBV30 . . TGTGCCTGGAGTATTCAGTCTGGGGAGCTGTTTTTT CAWSIQSGELFF
TRBJ1-2 TRBV12-5 . . TGTGCTAGTGGTTTGACAGACTATGGCTACACCTTC CASGLTDYGYTF
TRBJ2-7 TRBV7-6 . . TGTGCCAGCAGCTTAGGACAGGGACTCCTCGAGCAGTACTTC CASSLGQGLLEQYF
TRBJ2-2 TRBV19 . . TGTGCCAGTAGGGTAAAGGGGACCGGGGAGCTGTTTTTT CASRVKGTGELFF
TRBJ2-7 TRBV4-2 TRBD1 once TGTGCCAGCAGCCAAGGCCGGACAGGGGAGTACGAGCAGTACTTC CASSQGRTGEYEQYF
TRBJ1-5 TRBV19 . . TGTGCCAGTAGTATAGCTTTTGAGGGAGCGGTTCAGCCCCAGCATTTT CASSIAFEGAVQPQHF
TRBJ2-2 TRBV7-7 . . TGTGCTAGCAGCTTATCTACCGGTCGGGGCACCGGGGAGCTGTTTTTT CASSLSTGRGTGELFF
TRBJ2-7 TRBV9 TRBD2 . TGTGCCAGCAGCGTATCCGGGACTAGCGGGTACGAGCAGTACTTC CASSVSGTSGYEQYF
TRBJ2-7 TRBV7-9 TRBD1 . TGTGCCAGCAGCTCGGGACAGGGCCACGAGCAGTACTTC CASSSGQGHEQYF
TRBJ1-1 TRBV14 TRBD1 . TGTGCCAGCAGCAAGACCAGACAGGGATGGGCTGAAGCTTTCTTT CASSKTRQGWAEAFF
TRBJ2-7 TRBV15 . . TGTGCCACCAGCAGGACTTTAGGCGTCCCCTACGAGCAGTACTTC CATSRTLGVPYEQYF
TRBJ1-3 TRBV6-5 . . TGTGCCAGCAGTTACGTGGGGCATACTGGAAACACCATATATTTT CASSYVGHTGNTIYF
TRBJ1-2 TRBV29-1 . . TGCAGCGTTGAATTGAGGGTCGGCGGCTATGGCTACACCTTC CSVELRVGGYGYTF